These 15 T cell receptor beta chains came from one sample sequenced in a study of blood T cells in healthy people across ages. Primers used in a second PCR of about 6 to 11 cycles were a sample-barcoded 5' primer and a J-beta primer mix. TCRdb ran MiXCR on the 5' RACE reads and lists one entry per CDR3 protein. The sample holds 950,000 to 1,200,000 distinct CDR3 sequences, roughly two fifths seen once. Sequencing was done on a sample of blood. All receptors derive from a man in his late teens or twenties in good health.

The genes are TRBV6-6 and TRBJ2-4, with 10 bases identical to TRBD1. V shed 5 bases, J shed 6 bases, and the junction held 7 bases outside the gene matches. Germline V gene lookup returns CDR1 MNHNY and CDR2 SVGAGI (reference sequence). The CDR3 has 15 residues. The CDR3 here is CASSRQGAQGNIQYF. Here the CDR3 DNA reads TGTGCCAGCAGTCGACAGGGGGCCCAGGGAAACATTCAGTACTTC.

This clonotype was seen only once. A clone one base away is much larger, so this may be a read error. The chain links TRBV12-3 or TRBV12-4 to TRBJ2-1, with D maybe TRBD1 (5 bases). The CDR3 has 16 residues. The germline V and J ends were trimmed by 1 base and 2 bases, with 12 bases remaining between them. The CDR3 reads CASSLDRRSPYNEQFF. CDR3 DNA sequence: TGTGCCAGCAGTTTAGACAGGCGGAGCCCCTACAATGAGCAGTTCTTC.

The V gene is TRBV7-2, the J gene TRBJ2-5; 9 bases line up with TRBD2. The J call may be mistaken, given a closer DNA end match to TRBJ2-1. CDR1 is SGHTA and CDR2 is FQGNSA in the germline V gene. The CDR3 extends over 16 amino acids. CDR3 sequence reads: CASSLSPFSGGETQFF. Here the CDR3 DNA reads TGTGCCAGCAGCTTGTCCCCGTTTAGCGGGGGAGAGACCCAGTTCTTC.

This sequence joins TRBV10-3 and TRBJ2-5; perhaps TRBD2 as D (6 bases). This CDR3 comprises 16 residues. Per the germline V gene, CDR1 is ENHRY and CDR2 is SYGVKD. V lost 3 bases to trimming and J lost 0 bases, with 14 bases between them. The CDR3 sequence: CAISETSRVDQETQYF. For the CDR3, the DNA is TGTGCCATCAGTGAAACTAGCAGGGTCGACCAAGAGACCCAGTACTTC.

This clonotype has more than one count but fewer than ten. The chain joins TRBV9 to TRBJ2-5; a possible D gene is TRBD1 (6 bases). Germline V lookup: CDR1 SGDLS, CDR2 YYNGEE. This CDR3 contains 13 residues. The V and J ends lost 4 bases and 5 bases respectively, with 12 bases between them. CDR3 DNA: TGTGCCAGCAGCCCGGGACATAAGGAGACCCAGTACTTC. This translates into CASSPGHKETQYF.

In regard to this clonotype: The junction departs from germline at one end; a sequencing error may be responsible. This chain uses TRBV5-1 with TRBJ2-1, with D possibly called TRBD1 or TRBD2 (6 bases each). The length of the CDR3 is 14 residues. The V gene's germline CDR1 is SGHRS and CDR2 YFSETQ. Here the CDR3 DNA reads TGCGCCAGCACAGAGGGGGACTCCTGCAATGAGCAGTTCTTC. It is translated as CASTEGDSCNEQFF. Full variable domain (rest looked up from reference TRBV5-1 and TRBJ2-1): KAGVTQTPRYLIKTRGQQVTLSCSPISGHRSVSWYQQTPGQGLQFLFEYFSETQRNKGNFPGRFSGRQFSNSRSEMNVSTLELGDSALYLCASTEGDSCNEQFFGPGTRLTVL.

The chain couples TRBV27 to TRBJ1-4; D not certain. CDR1 and CDR2 from the germline V gene are MNHEY and SMNVEV (reference sequence). Deletions cut 8 bases from V and 7 bases from J, with 20 bases between. This CDR3 is built from 15 residues. The CDR3: CASGLIGSSSEKLFF. The DNA of the CDR3 is TGTGCCAGCGGATTGATCGGTTCCTCGAGTGAAAAACTGTTTTTT.

V usage is TRBV29-1 and J usage is TRBJ1-2; TRBD1 aligns across 8 bases. Germline CDR1 reads SQVTM; CDR2 reads ANQGSEA. J lost 8 bases, V lost 6 bases, and 11 bases had no gene match. This CDR3 spans 13 amino acids. The CDR3 sequence is CSVPIPDRGGYTF. CDR3 coding DNA: TGCAGCGTCCCCATTCCCGACAGGGGAGGCTACACCTTC.

This clonotype was counted a single time. The chain links TRBV20-1 to TRBJ2-2; 10 bases are shared with TRBD1. The V gene end was trimmed by 3 bases and the J gene end by 5 bases; junction bases not matched to a gene: 3. The CDR3 sequence is 14 residues long. Germline CDR1 reads DFQATT; CDR2 reads SNEGSKA (reference sequence). CDR3 in DNA: TGCAGTGCTAGGGGGACAGGGGTGACCGGGGAGCTGTTTTTT. Translated: CSARGTGVTGELFF.

The rearrangement joins TRBV4-2 to TRBJ2-3; 7 bases map to TRBD2. This CDR3 is built from 17 residues. V was pared by 0 bases and J by 2 bases, with 8 bases of the junction left unmatched. CDR1 and CDR2 from the germline V gene are LGHNA and YNFKEQ. CDR3 residues: CASSQDGLAETTDTQYF. The CDR3 DNA is TGTGCCAGCAGCCAAGATGGGCTAGCGGAGACCACAGATACGCAGTATTTT.

This chain uses TRBV3-1 with TRBJ2-5; no definite D call. Germline lookup yields CDR1 LGHDT and CDR2 YNNKEL (reference sequence). Trimming removed 0 bases from V and 3 bases from J, with 8 bases in between. The CDR3 has 14 amino acids. As DNA, the CDR3 is TGTGCCAGCAGCCAAGATATAATAAAAGAGACCCAGTACTTC. Translation: CASSQDIIKETQYF.

This clonotype showed up just a few times. The CDR3 nucleotides read TGCGCCAGCAGCCAAGACCGGGGGTTGGGCAATGAGCAGTTCTTC. Its translation: CASSQDRGLGNEQFF. The chain combines TRBV4-3 with TRBJ2-1; a weak D match, TRBD2 (6 bases). Trimming removed 0 bases from V and 6 bases from J, with 12 bases in between. This CDR3 is built from 15 residues. The germline V gene has CDR1 LGHNA and CDR2 YSLEER.

The V call is TRBV6-4, the J call TRBJ2-7; TRBD2 matches 8 bases. J gave up 7 bases and V 7 bases, and 12 bases lay outside the gene matches. Germline V gives CDR1 MRHNA, CDR2 SNTAGT. CDR3 length: 14 amino acids. This chain's CDR3 is CASTRLARDNEQYF. CDR3 nucleotide sequence: TGTGCCAGCACCCGACTAGCGAGGGACAATGAGCAGTACTTC.

This chain connects TRBV20-1 to TRBJ1-2; 10 bases match TRBD1. Germline CDR1 and CDR2: DFQATT and SNEGSKA (reference sequence). J lost 4 bases, V lost 3 bases, and 11 bases had no gene match. There are 16 residues in the CDR3. CDR3 in amino acids: CSARADRGRLGYGYTF. The CDR3 DNA reads TGCAGTGCTAGGGCCGACAGGGGGCGGTTGGGCTATGGCTACACCTTC.

The chain joins TRBV5-6 to TRBJ1-6, with TRBD1 identical over 7 bases. Looked up from germline, CDR1 is SGHDT and CDR2 is YYEEEE. The CDR3 consists of 15 residues. J was trimmed by 6 bases and V by 3 bases; bases with no gene match: 6. CDR3: CASSSGWTGNSPLHF. Here the CDR3 DNA reads TGTGCCAGCAGCTCTGGCTGGACAGGTAATTCACCCCTCCACTTT.